This TCR beta chain was documented in a study of post-analysis software for immune sequencing data. Findings and caveats of the study: Elevated frequency relative to controls characterized a handful of TRBV segments in patients, TRBV5-6, TRBV5-1 and TRBV20-1 among them.

A word on this clonotype: No antigen is known for it.

Unique molecular identifiers featured in each of the TCR beta cDNA libraries. Out of about 0.9 to 10 million T cells, some 500,000 cDNA molecules were generated. TCRdb reprocessed the PCR reads via MiXCR and lists one record per CDR3 protein. The sample records more than 350,000 distinct CDR3 sequences, 30% to 40% being singletons. Trimming took 7 bases from V and 3 from J, leaving 14 bases between them. The CDR3 runs 13 residues. Germline V lookup: CDR1 SQVTM, CDR2 ANQGSEA. This sequence originates from a girl aged 2 to 9 with multiple sclerosis. Input material: blood. V and J are TRBV29-1 and TRBJ2-3; D is unclear. The CDR3 loop reads CSAWRENTDTQYF. CDR3 DNA sequence: TGCAGCGCCTGGAGAGAAAATACAGATACGCAGTATTTT.